A single T cell receptor (beta chain) is shown here with its context. Here immunoSEQ multiplex PCR was the method, and the copy in TCRdb shows in-frame clones only, minus some. This sample has about 190,000 clones; over 80% occur once, and the top ten carry 1.5% to 2%. V gave up 4 bases and J gave up 4 bases, with 8 bases separating them. The CDR3 covers 13 residues. CDR1 is SGHRS and CDR2 is YFSETQ in the germline V gene. This record comes from a study of control samples from healthy donors and cancer patients. The V gene is TRBV5-1, the J gene TRBJ1-4; D may be TRBD1 (6 bases). The clonotype comes from a man aged 25 to 40 in good health. What was sequenced was blood. CDR3 sequence (DNA): TGCGCCAGCAGCGGGGGCGGTAATGAAAAACTGTTTTTT. Amino acids: CASSGGGNEKLFF.